These 14 T cell receptor beta chains were all obtained from the same sample, sequenced in a study of shared clonotypes between healthy human individuals. Produced via immunoSEQ multiplex PCR; TCRdb's table is partial and in-frame only. The repertoire holds some 500,000 clones, with approximately 80% as singletons. The sample taken for sequencing was PBMCs. These receptors all stem from a middle-aged woman in good health. Some clones in this sample may be carry-over from other donors' samples.

This rearrangement joins TRBV20-1 to TRBJ1-1; no reliable D call. The CDR3 contains 11 residues. Germline loops: CDR1 DFQATT, CDR2 SNEGSKA (reference sequence). V lost 6 bases, J lost 4 bases, and 9 bases lay in between. The CDR3 DNA follows: TGCAGTGCCCCCGGGGTCACTGAAGCTTTCTTT. It yields the protein CSAPGVTEAFF.

This clone appeared many times. This CDR3 is also generated by other DNA sequences in the sample. The V call is TRBV5-6, the J call TRBJ2-6; D is undetermined. CDR1 SGHDT and CDR2 YYEEEE come from the germline V gene. The CDR3 consists of 14 residues. V was trimmed by 2 bases and J by 2 bases, leaving 5 bases between them. This CDR3 reads CASSFPAGANVLTF. In DNA form, the CDR3 reads TGTGCCAGCAGCTTCCCGGCTGGGGCCAACGTCCTGACTTTC.

A remark on this clone: Being one base from a much bigger clone, this may be a read error. The chain combines TRBV11-2 with TRBJ2-7, with D tentatively TRBD1 (5 bases). Germline V gene lookup returns CDR1 SGHAT and CDR2 FQNNGV. Trimming shortened V by 4 bases and J by 4 bases, and 14 bases separated the two germline ends. The CDR3 length is 14 residues. CDR3 nucleotide sequence: TGTGCCAGCAGCTCAGGATTGGGGCCATACGAGCAGTACTTC. Protein product: CASSSGLGPYEQYF.

The chain employs TRBV4-1 and TRBJ2-3, with D tentatively TRBD1 or TRBD2 (6 bases each). The V end was cut by 0 bases, the J end by 0 bases, with 19 bases between. This CDR3 has 19 amino acids. Germline V CDR1 and CDR2: MGHRA, YSYEKL. CDR3 sequence: CASSQDPWGHGGSTDTQYF. DNA for the CDR3: TGCGCCAGCAGCCAAGATCCGTGGGGGCACGGGGGAAGCACAGATACGCAGTATTTT.

The J gene is TRBJ2-1, the V gene TRBV7-3; no clear D. The CDR3 contains 14 residues. Germline loops: CDR1 SGHTA, CDR2 FQGTGA. V shed 1 base and J shed 3 bases, with 7 bases lying between them. CDR3 sequence: CASSLSSSYNEQFF. The CDR3 region has the DNA TGTGCCAGCAGCTTAAGTAGCAGCTACAATGAGCAGTTCTTC.

The rearrangement uses TRBV7-8 and TRBJ2-5; D is undetermined. The CDR3 is made up of 15 amino acids. Trimming stripped 0 bases from V and 1 base from J, with 9 bases between. The germline V gene encodes CDR1 SGHVS and CDR2 FQNEAQ. The DNA for the CDR3 is TGTGCCAGCAGCTTAGCCCGGCAGGCCCAAGAGACCCAGTACTTC. It is translated as CASSLARQAQETQYF.

V and J are TRBV6-1 and TRBJ2-7; D gene ambiguous. Deletions cut 2 bases from V and 3 bases from J, with 11 bases between. CDR3 length: 14 residues. Germline V gene sequence: CDR1 MNHNS, CDR2 SASEGT. The CDR3 bases are TGTGCCAGCAGTGAAATGAGGACCTTCTACGAGCAGTACTTC. Residues: CASSEMRTFYEQYF.

On this clone: It may be a read error: a sequence one base away is much more abundant. The same CDR3 can be traced to other DNA sequences in this sample. This rearrangement joins TRBV15 to TRBJ2-7; 7 nucleotides line up with TRBD2. CDR1 and CDR2 (germline): LNHNV, YYDKDF (reference sequence). Losses at the gene ends were 0 bases for V and 4 bases for J; bases not matched to a gene: 9. The CDR3 loop spans 16 amino acids. The CDR3, as DNA: TGTGCCACCAGCAGAGACGGGGGGTCACCAAATTACGAGCAGTACTTC. Protein product: CATSRDGGSPNYEQYF.

This clone was observed once. The genes are TRBV7-9 and TRBJ1-2; D gene uncertain. The CDR3 is 15 residues long. V dropped 5 bases and J dropped 4 bases, with 17 bases sitting between them. Germline V gene lookup returns CDR1 SEHNR and CDR2 FQNEAQ (reference sequence). The CDR3 sequence is CASSAEDSRGYGYTF. As DNA, the CDR3 is TGTGCCAGCAGCGCAGAGGATTCTCGCGGCTATGGCTACACCTTC.

The rearrangement joins TRBV11-2 to TRBJ2-1; the D call may be TRBD1 or TRBD2 (6 bases each). The V gene's germline CDR1 is SGHAT and CDR2 FQNNGV. Trimming took 5 bases from V and 4 from J, leaving 18 bases between them. The CDR3 spans 16 residues. In DNA form, the CDR3 reads TGTGCCAGCAGCCGAGCGGGTGGCAGGGGTTACAATGAGCAGTTCTTC. The encoded protein is CASSRAGGRGYNEQFF.

This clone was observed a single time. The chain links TRBV21-1 to TRBJ1-1. TRBV21-1 is recorded as a pseudogene. The CDR3 is made up of 12 amino acids. CDR3 loop: CASSSLITEAFF. The DNA for the CDR3 is TGTGCCAGCAGCAGTTTGATCACTGAAGCTTTCTTT.

This clone appeared a single time. CDR3 loop: CASSRDASSYNEQFF. The DNA for the CDR3 is TGTGCCAGCAGTCGGGACGCCAGCTCCTACAATGAGCAGTTCTTC. The chain is built from TRBV6-4 and TRBJ2-1; D tentatively fits TRBD1 or TRBD2 (5 bases each). The germline V gene has CDR1 MRHNA and CDR2 SNTAGT. Trimming took off 5 bases at V and 0 bases at J, with 11 bases between the two ends. This CDR3 comprises 15 residues.

This clone has more than one count but fewer than ten. Additional DNA sequences in this sample encode the identical CDR3. The chain carries TRBV5-1 and TRBJ2-5; D is unclear. The CDR3 covers 13 residues. The V end lost 0 bases, the J end lost 2 bases, and 5 bases lay between the germline ends. The germline gives CDR1 SGHRS, CDR2 YFSETQ. In DNA form, the CDR3 reads TGCGCCAGCAGCTTGGAGGGACAAGAGACCCAGTACTTC. It yields the protein CASSLEGQETQYF.

The chain is built from TRBV2 and TRBJ1-4, with TRBD1 matching 7 bases. CDR1 is SNHLY and CDR2 is FYNNEI in the germline V gene. V gave up 5 bases and J gave up 3 bases; unmatched junction bases: 3. The CDR3 covers 14 residues. The CDR3 spells CASSSQGSNEKLFF. The CDR3 coding sequence is TGTGCCAGCAGTTCACAGGGGTCTAATGAAAAACTGTTTTTT.